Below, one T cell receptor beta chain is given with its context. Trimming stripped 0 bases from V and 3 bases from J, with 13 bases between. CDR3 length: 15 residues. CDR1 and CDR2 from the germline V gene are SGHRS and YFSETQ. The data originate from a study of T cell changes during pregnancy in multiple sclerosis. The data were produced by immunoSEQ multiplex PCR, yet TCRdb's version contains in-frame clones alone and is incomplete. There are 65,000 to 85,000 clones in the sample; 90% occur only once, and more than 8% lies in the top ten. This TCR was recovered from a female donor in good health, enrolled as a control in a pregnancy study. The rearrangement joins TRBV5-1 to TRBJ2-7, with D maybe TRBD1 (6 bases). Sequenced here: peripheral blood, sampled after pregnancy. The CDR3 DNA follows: TGCGCCAGCAGCTTGGATCGGACAGCCTTCTACGAGCAGTACTTC. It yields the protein CASSLDRTAFYEQYF.